A selection of T cell receptor beta chains follows, all from one sample in a study of blood T cell repertoires in COVID-19. TCRdb's copy holds only in-frame clones and misses some; the assay was immunoSEQ multiplex PCR. Found here are about 280,000 clones, 88% of them singletons; the top ten hold around 2%. Sequencing was done on a sample of PBMCs or T cells enriched from blood (not recorded which). The receptors originated from a woman aged 60-75 years in a cohort exposed to, infected with or recovered from COVID-19 (not recorded which). The CDR3 runs from the conserved cysteine through the conserved F or W. D genes are given only for firm matches. Size is omitted from some rows. Given values are once, few, many or a class for expanded clones.

v_call	j_call	d_call	clone_size	cdr3_nt	cdr3_aa
TRBV6-2/TRBV6-3	TRBJ1-6	TRBD1	.	TGTGCCAGCAGTTGGGGACAGGGGGCTTCACCCCTCCACTTT	CASSWGQGASPLHF
TRBV14	TRBJ1-2	TRBD1	.	TGTGCCAGCAGCCAATACCAGCAAACAGGGGTGTATGGCTACACCTTC	CASSQYQQTGVYGYTF
TRBV3-1/TRBV3-2	TRBJ1-5	TRBD1	few	TGTGCCAGCAGCCAAGGCCTCCCGACAGGGGGCCATCAGCCCCAGCATTTT	CASSQGLPTGGHQPQHF
TRBV28	TRBJ2-4	TRBD1	.	TGTGCCAGCAGCGAGGGACAGGGGGTCAAAAACATTCAGTACTTC	CASSEGQGVKNIQYF
TRBV30	TRBJ2-7	TRBD2	.	TGTGCCTGGAGGACCTTGCGGGGGAGCTACGAGCAGTACTTC	CAWRTLRGSYEQYF
TRBV19	TRBJ1-6	.	.	TGTGCCAGTAGTGTAACGTGGAGCGCGCAGGGAGGTTCACCCCTCCACTTT	CASSVTWSAQGGSPLHF
TRBV7-2	TRBJ2-1	.	.	TGTGCCAGCAGCTTATTCGGGGGAGTAAGTGAGCAGTTCTTC	CASSLFGGVSEQFF
TRBV30	TRBJ1-3	.	.	TGTGCCTGGAGTGCAGGGATTCCTGGAAACACCATATATTTT	CAWSAGIPGNTIYF
TRBV24-1	TRBJ2-3	TRBD2	.	TGTGCCACCACCAGCGGTAGCGGGAGGGCAGATACGCAGTATTTT	CATTSGSGRADTQYF
TRBV9	TRBJ2-1	.	.	TGTGCCAGCAGCGGGGGCTTAAGCTCCTACAATGAGCAGTTCTTC	CASSGGLSSYNEQFF
TRBV7-6	TRBJ1-2	TRBD1	.	TGTGCCAGCAGCCCCGGGACAGGGGGGCACTATGGCTACACCTTC	CASSPGTGGHYGYTF
TRBV7-9	TRBJ1-2	.	.	TGTGCCAGCAGCTTAGTGGGGACTGCATCCGGCTACACCTTC	CASSLVGTASGYTF